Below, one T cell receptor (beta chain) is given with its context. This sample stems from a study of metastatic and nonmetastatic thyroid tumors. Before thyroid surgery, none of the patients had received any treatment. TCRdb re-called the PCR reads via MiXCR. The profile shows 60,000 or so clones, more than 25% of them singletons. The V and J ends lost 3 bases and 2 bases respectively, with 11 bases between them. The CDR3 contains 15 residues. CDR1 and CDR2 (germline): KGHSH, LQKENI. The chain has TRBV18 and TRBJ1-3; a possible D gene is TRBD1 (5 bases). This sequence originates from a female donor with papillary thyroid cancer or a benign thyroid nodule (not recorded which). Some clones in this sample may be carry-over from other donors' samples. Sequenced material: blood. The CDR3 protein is CASSPPGRTGNTIYF. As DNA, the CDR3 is TGTGCCAGCTCACCTCCGGGACGGACTGGAAACACCATATATTTT. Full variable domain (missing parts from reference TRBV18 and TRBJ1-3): NAGVMQNPRHLVRRRGQEARLRCSPMKGHSHVYWYRQLPEEGLKFMVYLQKENIIDESGMPKERFSAEFPKEGPSILRIQQVVRGDSAAYFCASSPPGRTGNTIYFGEGSWLTVV.